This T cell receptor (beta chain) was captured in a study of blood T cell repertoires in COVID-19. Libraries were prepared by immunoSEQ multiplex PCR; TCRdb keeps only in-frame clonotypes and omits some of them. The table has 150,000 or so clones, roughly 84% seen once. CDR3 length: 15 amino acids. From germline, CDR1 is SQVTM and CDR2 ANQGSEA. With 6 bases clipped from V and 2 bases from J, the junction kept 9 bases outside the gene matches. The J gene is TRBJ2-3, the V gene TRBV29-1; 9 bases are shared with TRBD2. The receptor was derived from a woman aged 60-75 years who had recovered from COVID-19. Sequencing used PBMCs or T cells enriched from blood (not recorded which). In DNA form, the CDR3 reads TGCAGCGTGGCCAACGCGGGGGGGGACACAGATACGCAGTATTTT. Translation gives CSVANAGGDTDTQYF.